This TCR beta chain was recovered during a study of Graves' ophthalmopathy and Graves' hyperthyroidism. This clonotype was seen many times. RNA transcripts yielded amplified TCR beta CDR3 regions. The library came from an HTBI-primed first-round RT-PCR and a second-round multiplex PCR. In TCRdb, the multiplex PCR reads were re-called with MiXCR into one record per CDR3 protein. This table has under 800,000 distinct CDR3 sequences, 20% to 25% appearing once. Excluded were patients with other autoimmune diseases, uncontrolled infections, pregnancy or lactation. Clinical symptoms, serum thyroxine, TRAb, thyroid ultrasound and orbital computed tomography determined diagnosis. The length of the CDR3 is 14 residues. From germline, CDR1 is MRHNA and CDR2 SNTAGT. V lost 5 bases and J lost 4, with 9 bases in between.

Sequenced material: peripheral blood. This clonotype was obtained from a woman aged 18 to 35 with stable Graves' hyperthyroidism. Some clones in this sample may be carry-over from other donors' samples. The rearrangement uses TRBV6-4 and TRBJ1-6, with D possibly being TRBD1 (5 bases). The CDR3 bases are TGTGCCAGCAGTTCAGGGAATTATAATTCACCCCTCCACTTT. It is translated as CASSSGNYNSPLHF.